These 17 T cell receptor beta chains were sequenced from one sample in a study of control samples from healthy donors and cancer patients. The assay was immunoSEQ multiplex PCR, and TCRdb's table has in-frame clones only and misses some. The repertoire has around 93,000 clones, roughly 92% of them found once; the top ten carry 3%. What was sequenced was blood. These receptors all come from a human donor in good health. The donor label of this sample is uncertain.

The chain carries TRBV9 and TRBJ1-3; D is uncertain. The CDR3 contains 18 residues. Trimming took off 0 bases at V and 0 bases at J, with 16 bases between the two ends. Germline V CDR1 and CDR2: SGDLS, YYNGEE. The CDR3 DNA reads TGTGCCAGCAGCGTAGTAGGCTCGGCTATGAGCTCTGGAAACACCATATATTTT. Its protein is CASSVVGSAMSSGNTIYF. The full variable domain, its missing parts supplied by reference TRBV9 and TRBJ1-3, is DSGVTQTPKHLITATGQRVTLRCSPRSGDLSVYWYQQSLDQGLQFLIQYYNGEERAKGNILERFSAQQFPDLHSELNLSSLELGDSALYFCASSVVGSAMSSGNTIYFGEGSWLTVV.

The chain joins TRBV3-1 (or the pseudogene TRBV3-2) to TRBJ2-7; no reliable D call. The CDR3 has 12 amino acids. Germline CDR1 and CDR2: LGHDT and YNNKEL (reference sequence). V was cut by 1 base and J by 3 bases, with 4 bases left in between. The CDR3 nucleotides are TGTGCCAGCAGCCAAGTCAACTACGAGCAGTACTTC. Protein sequence: CASSQVNYEQYF.

This chain joins TRBV3-1 (or the pseudogene TRBV3-2) and TRBJ1-4, with 8 positions matching TRBD1. The CDR3 has 15 amino acids. The germline V gene has CDR1 LGHDT and CDR2 YNNKEL (reference sequence). Unmatched junction bases numbered 8, after V lost 4 bases and J lost 7 bases. CDR3 nucleotide sequence: TGTGCCAGCAGCCTACGACAGGGGAGAGCTGAAAAACTGTTTTTT. The encoded protein is CASSLRQGRAEKLFF.

This chain links TRBV14 with TRBJ1-2, with D uncertain. Per germline, CDR1 SGHDN and CDR2 FVKESK. Trimming cost V 3 bases and J 3 bases, with 17 bases left between them. The CDR3 is 16 residues long. The CDR3 coding sequence is TGTGCCAGCAGCCAGGAAGGAGGCGAACCGCACTATGGCTACACCTTC. This encodes CASSQEGGEPHYGYTF.

The gene calls are TRBV6-5 and TRBJ2-5, with D hard to call. This CDR3 region has 13 residues. Germline V gene data show CDR1 as MNHEY and CDR2 as SVGAGI. The V end was cut by 7 bases, the J end by 3 bases, with 12 bases between. CDR3 nucleotide sequence: TGTGCCAGCACACCAGGCCTAGAAGAGACCCAGTACTTC. Amino acids: CASTPGLEETQYF.

The genes are TRBV6-5 and TRBJ1-1; D remains unclear. Between the trimmed V and J ends, which lost 2 bases and 5 bases, there was a span of 9 bases. Germline CDR1 and CDR2: MNHEY and SVGAGI. The CDR3 sequence is 13 residues long. CDR3 protein: CASSYNGETEAFF. The CDR3 DNA is TGTGCCAGCAGTTACAACGGAGAGACTGAAGCTTTCTTT.

This clone was counted once. V usage is TRBV3-1 (or the pseudogene TRBV3-2) and J usage is TRBJ2-2; D not resolved. The CDR3 sequence is 13 residues long. The ends were cut back, 0 bases at V and 6 bases at J, with 5 bases in the middle. CDR1 is LGHDT, CDR2 YNNKEL, per germline (reference sequence). The CDR3 coding sequence is TGTGCCAGCAGCCAAGATTTATCCGGGGAGCTGTTTTTT. Protein: CASSQDLSGELFF.

This clone has just one count. The chain uses TRBV6-1 and TRBJ1-1, with D possibly being TRBD1 (6 bases). Per germline, CDR1 MNHNS and CDR2 SASEGT. The CDR3 has 14 amino acids. Trimming left V 2 bases short and J 5 bases short, with 12 bases between. CDR3 loop: CASSEIGGRTEAFF. For the CDR3, the DNA is TGTGCCAGCAGTGAAATCGGGGGGCGGACTGAAGCTTTCTTT.

This chain joins TRBV15 and TRBJ2-3; 7 positions match TRBD1. Germline V gene lookup returns CDR1 LNHNV and CDR2 YYDKDF (reference sequence). V lost 7 bases to trimming and J lost 2 bases; unmatched junction nucleotides: 9. This CDR3 has 15 amino acids. This CDR3 is CATKPDRTFTDTQYF. The CDR3 bases are TGTGCCACCAAACCGGACAGGACTTTCACAGATACGCAGTATTTT.

The chain employs TRBV7-9 and TRBJ2-2, with a possible D match to TRBD2 (5 bases). CDR3 length: 15 residues. Germline CDR1 is SEHNR and CDR2 is FQNEAQ (reference sequence). V gave up 2 bases and J gave up 6 bases, with 13 bases separating them. The CDR3 coding sequence is TGTGCCAGCAGCTTAAATCCGGGGAGCCCCGGGGAGCTGTTTTTT. Protein: CASSLNPGSPGELFF. The full variable domain, with the rest looked up from reference TRBV7-9 and TRBJ2-2, is DTGVSQNPRHKITKRGQNVTFRCDPISEHNRLYWYRQTLGQGPEFLTYFQNEAQLEKSRLLSDRFSAERPKGSFSTLEIQRTEQGDSAMYLCASSLNPGSPGELFFGEGSRLTVL.

This sequence joins TRBV7-9 and TRBJ1-6; D not certain. There are 13 residues in the CDR3. The germline V and J ends were trimmed by 3 bases and 10 bases, with 10 bases remaining between them. CDR1 SEHNR and CDR2 FQNEAQ come from the germline V gene (reference sequence). CDR3 DNA: TGTGCCAGCAGCTTTCCCGGGGAATCACCCCTCCACTTT. Amino acid sequence: CASSFPGESPLHF.

This clone has a single count. This chain joins TRBV5-1 and TRBJ1-4; TRBD1 matches 8 bases. Losses at the gene ends were 4 bases for V and 5 bases for J; bases not matched to a gene: 10. This CDR3 has 16 amino acids. Germline CDR1 and CDR2: SGHRS and YFSETQ. The CDR3 here is CASSPIKAGGNEKLFF. The CDR3 DNA reads as TGCGCCAGCAGCCCTATAAAGGCAGGGGGCAATGAAAAACTGTTTTTT.

This clone was observed a single time. The chain combines TRBV7-9 with TRBJ1-1; D remains unclear. Germline-derived CDR1 and CDR2 are SEHNR and FQNEAQ (reference sequence). V shed 2 bases and J shed 2 bases, with 9 bases lying between them. The CDR3 has 14 amino acids. Here the CDR3 DNA reads TGTGCCAGCAGCTTAATGGGTCTAAACACTGAAGCTTTCTTT. Translation gives CASSLMGLNTEAFF.

In DNA form, the CDR3 reads TGTGCCAGCAGCTCAAGGGGCCGTATACATGGCTACACCTTC. It encodes CASSSRGRIHGYTF. The chain couples TRBV11-2 to TRBJ1-2; D might be TRBD1 (5 bases). Germline-derived CDR1 and CDR2 are SGHAT and FQNNGV. With 4 bases removed from V and 6 bases from J, the gap between germline ends came to 15 bases. The CDR3 covers 14 residues.

The chain recombines TRBV18 with TRBJ1-5, with 7 bases that match TRBD1. Germline-derived CDR1 and CDR2 are KGHSH and LQKENI. The CDR3 is made up of 16 amino acids. The junction had 3 bases not matched to a gene; V was cut back by 0 bases and J by 1 base. DNA of the CDR3: TGTGCCAGCTCACCACCGGGGACAGAAAGCAATCAGCCCCAGCATTTT. Amino acids: CASSPPGTESNQPQHF.

The chain carries TRBV6-2 or TRBV6-3 and TRBJ1-5; D might be TRBD1 (5 bases). The CDR3 has 13 residues. V dropped 2 bases and J dropped 11 bases, with 13 bases sitting between them. Per the germline V gene, CDR1 is MNHEY and CDR2 is SVGEGT. The CDR3 protein is CASSYGGEDAQHF. The CDR3 bases are TGTGCCAGCAGTTACGGGGGGGAAGATGCCCAGCATTTT.

The gene calls are TRBV10-2 and TRBJ1-2, with D hard to call. V lost 4 bases and J 4 bases, leaving 10 bases between the germline ends. Germline V gene sequence: CDR1 WSHSY, CDR2 SAAADI. This CDR3 contains 13 residues. CDR3 in amino acids: CASSGTVFYGYTF. CDR3 sequence (DNA): TGCGCCAGCAGTGGAACCGTGTTCTATGGCTACACCTTC.